This record looks at one T cell receptor beta chain sequence and its context. Its matching antigen is unknown. As for time point: after neoadjuvant nivolumab, at surgical resection. Patients were newly diagnosed with stage II-IVA oral cavity squamous cell carcinoma without prior systemic or radiation treatment. This record belongs to a study of neoadjuvant anti-PD-1 for oral cavity cancer. Regarding the study as a whole: Each response group had just three patients in TCR analyses. After neoadjuvant nivolumab, PBMC T cell clonality was significantly higher in non-responders than responders. Higher pretreatment Treg/Th17 ratios tracked higher pretreatment blood clonality.

This CDR3 is built from 15 residues. The V gene's germline CDR1 is MGHDK and CDR2 SYGVNS. V was cut by 7 bases and J by 5 bases, with 19 bases left in between. The repertoire was sequenced with immunoSEQ multiplex PCR; TCRdb's copy has only in-frame clones and lacks some. This sample carries about 68,000 clones, around 83% of them seen once, and the ten largest clones take about 3.4%. J is TRBJ2-3 and V is TRBV25-1; D is perhaps TRBD1 (6 bases). The receptor was derived from a person aged 35-79 years with oral cavity squamous cell carcinoma. The sample consisted of PBMCs, taken after nivolumab (anti-PD-1) treatment. CDR3 sequence reads: CASKAMLTGQDTQYF. In nucleotides, the CDR3 is TGTGCCAGCAAGGCAATGCTGACAGGACAAGATACGCAGTATTTT. Filled out from reference TRBV25-1 and TRBJ2-3, the complete variable domain reads EADIYQTPRYLVIGTGKKITLECSQTMGHDKMYWYQQDPGMELHLIHYSYGVNSTEKGDLSSESTVSRIRTEHFPLTLESARPSHTSQYLCASKAMLTGQDTQYFGPGTRLTVL.